These 20 T cell receptor beta chains originate from one sample sequenced in a study of preoperative IRX-2 immunotherapy in early breast cancer. Stated treatment: preoperative locoregional IRX-2 cytokine immunotherapy. The method was immunoSEQ multiplex PCR; TCRdb's version includes in-frame clones alone and lacks a portion of them. This sample has about 89,000 clones, with 86% found just once. The source material was tumor tissue, sampled after IRX-2 immunotherapy. The receptors originated from a human donor with breast cancer.

The rearrangement uses TRBV18 and TRBJ2-5; perhaps TRBD2 as D (6 bases). This CDR3 region has 15 residues. The V and J ends lost 5 bases and 6 bases respectively, with 19 bases between them. Germline V lookup: CDR1 KGHSH, CDR2 LQKENI. Here the CDR3 DNA reads TGTGCCAGCTCAGCGGGACCGAAAAGCAGGCAGACCCAGTACTTC. Its protein is CASSAGPKSRQTQYF.

This clone came up once. The chain recombines TRBV19 with TRBJ1-4, with 8 bases lining up with TRBD1. Per the germline V gene, CDR1 is LNHDA and CDR2 is SQIVND (reference sequence). This CDR3 spans 16 amino acids. CDR3 nucleotides: TGTGCTGTTCGGGGACAGGAATCTCTAACTAATGAAAAACTGTTTTTT. Protein: CAVRGQESLTNEKLFF.

The gene calls are TRBV11-3 and TRBJ2-1; maybe TRBD2 (6 bases). The CDR3 covers 14 residues. CDR1 is SGHNT and CDR2 is YENEEA in the germline V gene. The V end was cut by 3 bases, the J end by 8 bases, with 14 bases between. Here the CDR3 reads CASSFAGSTDEQFF. DNA for the CDR3: TGTGCCAGCAGCTTCGCGGGGAGTACCGATGAGCAGTTCTTC.

The DNA of the CDR3 is TGTGCCAGCAGACCCAAAGGGCAAGAAGCTTTCTTT. This gives the protein CASRPKGQEAFF. V usage is TRBV6-8 and J usage is TRBJ1-1, with D unresolved. The germline V gene has CDR1 MNHGY and CDR2 SAAAGT. Trimming took off 6 bases at V and 8 bases at J, with 13 bases between the two ends. The CDR3 runs to 12 residues.

The rearrangement uses TRBV7-7 and TRBJ2-3; D uncertain. The germline V gene encodes CDR1 SSHAT and CDR2 FNYEAQ (reference sequence). Trimming stripped 5 bases from V and 0 bases from J, with 12 bases between. The CDR3 contains 15 residues. The DNA of the CDR3 is TGTGCCAGCAGCGCATCGTCTTCAAGCACAGATACGCAGTATTTT. Amino acids: CASSASSSSTDTQYF.

The V and J genes are TRBV4-1 and TRBJ1-6; the match to TRBD1 covers 8 bases. CDR3 length: 17 amino acids. Per germline, CDR1 MGHRA and CDR2 YSYEKL. V gave up 0 bases and J gave up 4 bases; unmatched junction bases: 5. CDR3 residues: CASSQDQGAVYNSPLHF. DNA of the CDR3: TGCGCCAGCAGCCAAGACCAGGGGGCGGTTTATAATTCACCCCTCCACTTT.

The chain joins TRBV5-1 to TRBJ2-7; 15 bases fit TRBD2. This CDR3 region has 16 residues. The V and J ends lost 3 bases and 3 bases, in that order; junction bases with no gene match: 4. The germline CDR1 and CDR2 sequences are SGHRS and YFSETQ. The CDR3 loop reads CASSSGGLAGGYEQYF. The CDR3 nucleotides read TGCGCCAGCAGCTCGGGGGGACTAGCGGGAGGCTACGAGCAGTACTTC.

J is TRBJ2-7 and V is TRBV19, with 9 bases matching TRBD1. Looked up from germline, CDR1 is LNHDA and CDR2 is SQIVND (reference sequence). V shed 5 bases and J 3 bases; nucleotides not matched to a gene: 5. The CDR3 runs to 14 residues. In DNA, the CDR3 is TGTGCCAGTAGTCTCCGGGACAGGGTCTACGAGCAGTACTTC. This sequence encodes CASSLRDRVYEQYF.

This clone was observed once. This chain joins TRBV18 and TRBJ1-1, with unresolved D. There are 15 residues in the CDR3. V lost 0 bases to trimming and J lost 1 base, with 9 bases between them. Germline V gene lookup returns CDR1 KGHSH and CDR2 LQKENI. CDR3 sequence: CASSPPALGNTEAFF. In DNA form, the CDR3 reads TGTGCCAGCTCACCACCCGCTCTTGGGAACACTGAAGCTTTCTTT.

The chain joins TRBV5-1 to TRBJ1-3; 8 bases are shared with TRBD1. The CDR3 is 15 amino acids. J gave up 4 bases and V 0 bases, and 3 bases lay outside the gene matches. Germline CDR1 SGHRS, CDR2 YFSETQ. The CDR3 spells CASSLAGGAGNTIYF. The CDR3 bases are TGCGCCAGCAGCTTGGCAGGGGGCGCCGGAAACACCATATATTTT.

The V call is TRBV28, the J call TRBJ2-7; 8 nucleotides line up with TRBD1. The CDR3 is made up of 14 amino acids. Germline V gene lookup returns CDR1 MDHEN and CDR2 SYDVKM. The V segment lost 1 base and the J segment 7 bases; nucleotides outside the gene matches: 6. The CDR3 bases are TGTGCCAGCAGTTTATTAACAGGGGGGAGGGAGCAGTACTTC. Residues: CASSLLTGGREQYF.

The genes are TRBV6-8 and TRBJ2-2; the D gene is possibly TRBD2 (5 bases). V lost 6 bases, J lost 4 bases, and 18 bases lay in between. The germline V gene has CDR1 MNHGY and CDR2 SAAAGT. The length of the CDR3 is 16 residues. CDR3 sequence: CASSPRRFERTGELFF. The CDR3 DNA sequence: TGTGCCAGCAGCCCCCGGAGGTTCGAACGCACCGGGGAGCTGTTTTTT.

This clone showed up just once. The rearrangement joins TRBV19 to TRBJ1-6; no reliable D call. Trimming cost V 3 bases and J 10 bases, with 7 bases left between them. Per the germline V gene, CDR1 is LNHDA and CDR2 is SQIVND (reference sequence). The CDR3 sequence is 12 residues long. This chain's CDR3 is CASSIIRSPLHF. CDR3 coding DNA: TGTGCCAGTAGTATCATCCGATCACCCCTCCACTTT.

The chain has TRBV5-1 and TRBJ1-2; D is uncertain. Germline V lookup: CDR1 SGHRS, CDR2 YFSETQ. The CDR3 is made up of 14 amino acids. V dropped 0 bases and J dropped 0 bases, with 6 bases sitting between them. This CDR3 reads CASSLGGANYGYTF. CDR3 bases: TGCGCCAGCAGCTTGGGTGGGGCTAACTATGGCTACACCTTC.

The J gene is TRBJ2-7, the V gene TRBV28; D not certain. This CDR3 has 16 amino acids. Germline V gene sequence: CDR1 MDHEN, CDR2 SYDVKM. Trimming shortened V by 3 bases and J by 5 bases, and 20 bases separated the two germline ends. The CDR3 region has the DNA TGTGCCAGCAGTTTGAATGATGCGCCTCCCTCAAACGAGCAGTACTTC. Its protein is CASSLNDAPPSNEQYF.

This clone has a handful of counts. The rearrangement uses TRBV15 and TRBJ2-4; 10 bases match TRBD1. CDR1 is LNHNV and CDR2 is YYDKDF in the germline V gene (reference sequence). The CDR3 extends over 18 amino acids. With 3 bases clipped from V and 1 base from J, the junction kept 9 bases outside the gene matches. CDR3 region: CATSSRDRGFVAKNIQYF. CDR3 bases: TGTGCCACCAGCAGCCGGGACAGGGGATTTGTGGCCAAAAACATTCAGTACTTC.

This clone has just one count. This chain uses TRBV6-8 with TRBJ2-1, with 9 bases that match TRBD1. This CDR3 is built from 15 residues. The ends lost 6 bases at V and 5 bases at J; junction bases unmatched: 8. Germline assignment: CDR1 MNHGY and CDR2 SAAAGT. The chain's CDR3 is CASRPPGQGNNEQFF. In DNA form, the CDR3 reads TGTGCCAGCAGACCCCCGGGACAGGGTAACAATGAGCAGTTCTTC.

The chain couples TRBV5-1 to TRBJ2-4, with TRBD1 matching 7 bases. CDR3 size: 14 residues. The J segment lost 6 bases and the V segment lost 3 bases, leaving 6 bases of the junction unmatched. Germline V gives CDR1 SGHRS, CDR2 YFSETQ. In DNA form, the CDR3 reads TGCGCCAGCAGCTCGCCCGGGACAGCAAACATTCAGTACTTC. Encoded protein: CASSSPGTANIQYF.

This chain uses TRBV6-1 with TRBJ1-1; weak D call: TRBD1 (5 bases). Trimming took 1 base from V and 1 from J, leaving 13 bases between them. Germline CDR1 is MNHNS and CDR2 is SASEGT. The CDR3 contains 16 residues. CDR3 amino acids: CASSEEIWGGNTEAFF. CDR3 sequence (DNA): TGTGCCAGCAGTGAAGAAATTTGGGGCGGGAACACTGAAGCTTTCTTT.

This chain joins TRBV19 and TRBJ1-1, with TRBD1 matching 10 bases. The V gene end was trimmed by 5 bases and the J gene end by 1 base; junction bases not matched to a gene: 4. Germline V gene data show CDR1 as LNHDA and CDR2 as SQIVND (reference sequence). This CDR3 is 15 amino acids long. CDR3 sequence: CASSLWTGGNTEAFF. CDR3 sequence (DNA): TGTGCCAGTAGTCTCTGGACAGGGGGGAACACTGAAGCTTTCTTT.